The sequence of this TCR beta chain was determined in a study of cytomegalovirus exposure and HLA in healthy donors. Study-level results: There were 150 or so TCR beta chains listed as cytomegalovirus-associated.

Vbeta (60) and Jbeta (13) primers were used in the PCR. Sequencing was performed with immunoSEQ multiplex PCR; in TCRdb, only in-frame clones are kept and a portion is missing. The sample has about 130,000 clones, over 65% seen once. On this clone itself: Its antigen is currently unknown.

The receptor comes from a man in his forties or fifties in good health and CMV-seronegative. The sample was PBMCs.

CDR3: CASSSSSGPSYEQYF. Here the CDR3 DNA reads TGTGCCAGCAGTTCATCTAGCGGTCCGTCCTACGAGCAGTACTTC. The chain combines TRBV6-6 with TRBJ2-7; 7 bases line up with TRBD2. Germline V gene lookup returns CDR1 MNHNY and CDR2 SVGAGI (reference sequence). This CDR3 region has 15 residues. Trimming at V came to 4 bases and at J to 1 base, leaving 7 bases not matched to a gene.